This TCR beta chain was recovered during a study of preoperative IRX-2 immunotherapy in early breast cancer. The treatment denotes: preoperative locoregional IRX-2 cytokine immunotherapy. Preoperative locoregional IRX-2 cytokine immunotherapy was tested in the phase Ib source study. This CDR3 comprises 14 residues. Germline assignment: CDR1 MNHGY and CDR2 SAAAGT. The V and J ends lost 5 bases and 3 bases respectively, with 11 bases between them. Method: immunoSEQ multiplex PCR; TCRdb's copy keeps in-frame clones and lacks some. The sample gives roughly 24,000 clones, roughly 75% of which show up once; approximately 6.6% is in the top ten.

V usage is TRBV6-8 and J usage is TRBJ1-5; D is possibly TRBD1 (6 bases). The material was lymph node tissue, obtained after IRX-2 immunotherapy. This clonotype was obtained from a human donor with breast cancer. CDR3 DNA sequence: TGTGCCAGCAGTAGGGGGGACAACAATCAGCCCCAGCATTTT. It codes for CASSRGDNNQPQHF.